What follows describes a single T cell receptor (beta chain). The CDR3 is 18 residues long. Germline CDR1 SNHLY, CDR2 FYNNEI. The V gene end was trimmed by 2 bases and the J gene end by 4 bases; junction bases not matched to a gene: 13. The data originate from a study of T cell changes during pregnancy in multiple sclerosis. Clones were read by immunoSEQ multiplex PCR, and TCRdb kept only the in-frame ones, dropping some. Here the sample spans about 67,000 clones, about 90% being singletons. The V and J genes are TRBV2 and TRBJ2-3, with 9 bases matching TRBD2. The sequenced sample was peripheral blood, obtained after pregnancy. The TCR originated in a female donor with multiple sclerosis, enrolled in a pregnancy study. This chain's CDR3 is CASSETPGREGPADTQYF. As DNA, the CDR3 is TGTGCCAGCAGTGAAACCCCGGGGCGGGAGGGCCCCGCAGATACGCAGTATTTT.